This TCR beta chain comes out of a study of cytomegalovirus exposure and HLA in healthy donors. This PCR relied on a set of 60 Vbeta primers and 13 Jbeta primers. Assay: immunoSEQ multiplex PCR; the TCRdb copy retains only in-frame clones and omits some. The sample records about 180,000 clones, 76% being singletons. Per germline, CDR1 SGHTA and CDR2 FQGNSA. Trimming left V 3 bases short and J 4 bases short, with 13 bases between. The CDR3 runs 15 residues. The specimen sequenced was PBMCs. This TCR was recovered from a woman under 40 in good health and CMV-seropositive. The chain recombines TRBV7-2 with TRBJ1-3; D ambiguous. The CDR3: CASSFQFRTGNTIYF. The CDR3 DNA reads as TGTGCCAGCAGCTTTCAGTTTCGAACAGGAAACACCATATATTTT.